A single TCR beta chain is shown here with its context. These data belong to a study of CDR3 diversity in severe acne. One entry per CDR3 protein, called by TCRdb with MiXCR from the PCR reads. The sample holds about 98,000 distinct CDR3 sequences, more than 45% seen once. Trimming at V came to 6 bases and at J to 6 bases, leaving 9 bases not matched to a gene. Germline values: CDR1 DFQATT, CDR2 SNEGSKA (reference sequence). The CDR3 loop spans 16 amino acids. This chain connects TRBV20-1 to TRBJ2-2, with 14 bases identical to TRBD2. Sequenced material: blood. This receptor was obtained from a male donor with acne. CDR3 DNA sequence: TGCAGTGCCCCGGGACTAGCGGGAGATGAGGCCGGGGAGCTGTTTTTT. Translated, it gives CSAPGLAGDEAGELFF.